The sample holds a few counts of the clone carrying this T cell receptor beta chain. Its target is unknown. V trimming: 8 bases; J trimming: 4 bases; junction bases outside the gene matches: 6. The CDR3 length is 13 residues. Germline CDR1 and CDR2: SQVTM and ANQGSEA. This sample was taken from a study of beta chain features in type 1 diabetes. In the study overall: Patients and healthy donors were similar in age, gender and cell yields. Study observations and caveats: In cDNA sequencing, cells with high TCR expression could be over-represented.

Expressed TCRB transcripts were sequenced because the isolated RNA had all been reverse transcribed beforehand. Some clones are missing from TCRdb's copy, which holds only in-frame ones; the method was immunoSEQ multiplex PCR. The sample yields under 500,000 clones, roughly 30% seen once. The V gene is TRBV29-1, the J gene TRBJ2-1, with 9 bases matching TRBD2. The sequenced sample consisted of naive CD4+ T cells from blood. The clonotype comes from a man aged 18 to 35 in good health. CDR3 nucleotide sequence: TGCAGCTCGACTAGCGGATTTTACAATGAGCAGTTCTTC. Amino acids: CSSTSGFYNEQFF.